This T cell receptor beta chain was retrieved from a study of T cells generated in artificial thymic organoids. The CDR3 consists of 16 residues. The V and J ends lost 3 bases and 6 bases respectively, with 18 bases between them. CDR1 is MDHEN and CDR2 is SYDVKM in the germline V gene. The table lists this clonotype with a few counts. TCRalpha and TCRbeta libraries were amplified separately by semi-nested PCR with TRAC or TRBC reverse primers. Between about 3 and 500 ng total RNA went into cDNA synthesis. TCRdb re-analysed the 5' RACE reads in MiXCR, keeping a single row per CDR3 protein. The sample lists about 8,500 distinct CDR3 sequences, about 16% occurring once.

Sequencing used naive CD8+ T cells from the thymus. As to subset: CD3+TCRalphabeta+CD8SP T cells; for blood, CD45RO-CCR7+ naive CD8+ T cells. This clonotype originated in a human donor who gave cord blood stem cells for thymic organoid culture, a cardiac surgery patient who gave postnatal thymus, or a blood donor (not recorded which). V is TRBV28 and J is TRBJ2-1, with D possibly TRBD2 on 5 matching bases. This CDR3 is CASSFERPVEGNEQFF. In DNA form, the CDR3 reads TGTGCCAGCAGTTTCGAGCGGCCGGTTGAGGGCAATGAGCAGTTCTTC.